The 29 T cell receptor beta chains below come from one sample, sequenced in a study of vaccination and CD4 T cells after COVID-19. Sequencing of the DNA from cultured CD4+ T cells was carried out with the Oncomine TCR Beta short-read assay. One entry per CDR3 protein, called by TCRdb with MiXCR from the PCR reads. The sample shows 4,500 or so distinct CDR3 sequences, about 20% of them seen only once. Treatment here: approximately 9-day PBMC culture with coronavirus spike peptide pools or control peptides (ViraFEST assay). No cognate antigen is known for these TCRs. The sample consisted of CD4+ T cells from blood, cultured in vitro. The receptors were sampled from a human donor who had recovered from COVID-19.

The V call is TRBV19, the J call TRBJ1-3; D not resolved. The germline V and J ends were trimmed by 3 bases and 0 bases, with 9 bases remaining between them. This CDR3 is 15 amino acids long. The germline gives CDR1 LNHDA, CDR2 SQIVND (reference sequence). The CDR3 protein is CASSMNSYSGNTIYF. CDR3 nucleotides: TGTGCCAGTAGTATGAACAGTTACTCTGGAAACACCATATATTTT.

The V call is TRBV15, the J call TRBJ2-7; 10 bases align to TRBD1. Germline trimming cut 0 bases from V and 6 bases from J; bases unmatched to any gene: 5. The CDR3 spans 15 residues. CDR1 is LNHNV and CDR2 is YYDKDF in the germline V gene (reference sequence). CDR3 coding DNA: TGTGCCACCAGCAGAGATCCGACAGGGGGCGGCGAGCAGTACTTC. It is translated as CATSRDPTGGGEQYF.

The J gene is TRBJ2-7, the V gene TRBV25-1; D call uncertain. There are 11 residues in the CDR3. The V gene's germline CDR1 is MGHDK and CDR2 SYGVNS. Trimming stripped 2 bases from V and 6 bases from J, with 5 bases between. Here the CDR3 DNA reads TGTGCCAGCAGTGAAGTGGTCGAGCAGTACTTC. Translation gives CASSEVVEQYF.

By proportion, this clonotype is medium-sized. This chain links TRBV7-9 with TRBJ1-2, with 12 bases identical to TRBD1. This CDR3 has 16 residues. Losses at the gene ends were 1 base for V and 7 bases for J; bases not matched to a gene: 7. CDR1 and CDR2 from the germline V gene are SEHNR and FQNEAQ (reference sequence). The CDR3 sequence is CASSLVGDRGHSGYTF. As DNA, the CDR3 is TGTGCCAGCAGCTTAGTCGGGGACAGGGGGCACAGTGGCTACACCTTC.

The V gene is TRBV9, the J gene TRBJ2-5; 7 bases are a match to TRBD2. This CDR3 comprises 16 residues. Germline loops: CDR1 SGDLS, CDR2 YYNGEE. V lost 3 bases, J lost 2 bases, and 10 bases stayed unmatched. CDR3 protein: CASSGRGAGKQETQYF. CDR3 nucleotide sequence: TGTGCCAGCAGCGGGAGGGGAGCGGGGAAACAAGAGACCCAGTACTTC.

The genes are TRBV11-2 and TRBJ2-5; 7 bases are shared with TRBD1. The CDR3 is 14 residues long. V lost 5 bases, J lost 1 base, and 4 bases stayed unmatched. Germline V gene data show CDR1 as SGHAT and CDR2 as FQNNGV. The DNA of the CDR3 is TGTGCCAGCAGCCCGGGGACAGCCCAAGAGACCCAGTACTTC. Translating gives CASSPGTAQETQYF.

The chain employs TRBV10-3 and TRBJ2-2; D is undetermined. Germline V gene data show CDR1 as ENHRY and CDR2 as SYGVKD. Trimming pared 3 bases from V and 4 bases from J, leaving 9 bases between. The CDR3 totals 14 residues. CDR3 protein: CAISDKAGTGELFF. The CDR3 coding sequence is TGTGCCATCAGTGATAAGGCTGGCACCGGGGAGCTGTTTTTT.

The V and J genes are TRBV11-3 and TRBJ2-5; TRBD1 matches at 9 bases. The CDR3 extends over 15 amino acids. The V segment lost 4 bases and the J segment 2 bases; nucleotides outside the gene matches: 5. Germline CDR1 SGHNT, CDR2 YENEEA. The CDR3 protein is CASSSRTGAQETQYF. The CDR3 DNA is TGTGCCAGCAGCTCAAGGACAGGGGCTCAAGAGACCCAGTACTTC.

This clonotype was counted only a few times. This chain links TRBV7-3 with TRBJ2-1, with 11 nucleotides matching TRBD1. V shed 5 bases and J 7 bases; nucleotides not matched to a gene: 4. The CDR3 consists of 14 residues. Germline CDR1 is SGHTA and CDR2 is FQGTGA. CDR3 region: CASSPGQGANEQFF. In nucleotides, the CDR3 is TGTGCCAGCAGCCCAGGACAGGGGGCGAATGAGCAGTTCTTC.

The chain recombines TRBV29-1 with TRBJ1-5, with D possibly being TRBD1 (5 bases). CDR1 is SQVTM, CDR2 ANQGSEA, per germline. V lost 7 bases and J lost 3, with 10 bases in between. CDR3 length: 12 residues. This CDR3 reads CSARDYNQPQHF. Written as DNA, the CDR3 is TGCAGCGCCCGGGACTACAATCAGCCCCAGCATTTT.

V is TRBV29-1 and J is TRBJ2-1; the match to TRBD2 covers 11 bases. This CDR3 has 15 amino acids. CDR1 and CDR2 (germline): SQVTM, ANQGSEA. Unmatched junction bases numbered 13, after V lost 3 bases and J lost 12 bases. This CDR3 is CSVDPETSGDGGQFF. CDR3 nucleotides: TGCAGCGTTGATCCCGAGACTAGCGGGGACGGGGGGCAGTTCTTC.

The table lists this clonotype with a few counts. This chain connects TRBV10-3 to TRBJ1-2; 7 bases are shared with TRBD1. V lost 10 bases, J lost 0 bases, and 20 bases stayed unmatched. Germline CDR1 reads ENHRY; CDR2 reads SYGVKD. The CDR3 totals 18 residues. The DNA of the CDR3 is TGTGCCACCACCAGGGGGTCCTCTCAGTACGGTCCTAACTATGGCTACACCTTC. This codes for CATTRGSSQYGPNYGYTF.

This clonotype is deemed large. The chain links TRBV25-1 to TRBJ2-3, with 11 bases aligning to TRBD2. Germline V lookup: CDR1 MGHDK, CDR2 SYGVNS. CDR3 length equals 14 residues. V was clipped by 4 bases and J by 6 bases; unmatched bases: 3. In DNA form, the CDR3 reads TGTGCCAGCAGTGGGACTAGCGGGCTGGATACGCAGTATTTT. Residues: CASSGTSGLDTQYF.

CDR3 bases: TGTGCCATCAGTGAGCGACAGAGCACAGATACGCAGTATTTT. Translation gives CAISERQSTDTQYF. The V gene is TRBV10-3, the J gene TRBJ2-3, with D possibly being TRBD1 (5 bases). V lost 2 bases and J lost 0, with 6 bases in between. Per germline, CDR1 ENHRY and CDR2 SYGVKD. This CDR3 spans 14 amino acids.

The rearrangement uses TRBV9 and TRBJ2-3; the D gene is possibly TRBD2 (6 bases). The CDR3 totals 17 residues. Germline V lookup: CDR1 SGDLS, CDR2 YYNGEE. V was clipped by 3 bases and J by 2 bases, with 19 bases between them. The CDR3 here is CASSAPRRGGITDTQYF. The CDR3 coding sequence is TGTGCCAGCAGCGCCCCGAGGCGTGGGGGGATCACAGATACGCAGTATTTT.

This clonotype was seen just once. The V gene is TRBV4-1, the J gene TRBJ2-7; possible D gene TRBD1, 5 bases. This CDR3 region has 14 residues. Trimming pared 8 bases from V and 5 bases from J, leaving 19 bases between. Per germline, CDR1 MGHRA and CDR2 YSYEKL. CDR3 in amino acids: CASVHEAPRDEQYF. The DNA for the CDR3 is TGCGCCAGCGTTCATGAGGCTCCCAGGGACGAGCAGTACTTC.

This clonotype was picked up a small number of times. The rearrangement links TRBV6-1 to TRBJ2-1; 10 bases align to TRBD2. V trimming: 5 bases; J trimming: 0 bases; junction bases outside the gene matches: 7. The CDR3 spans 17 residues. The germline gives CDR1 MNHNS, CDR2 SASEGT. The CDR3 nucleotides are TGTGCCAGCAGTAAACTAGCGGGGCACAGCTCCTACAATGAGCAGTTCTTC. Protein product: CASSKLAGHSSYNEQFF.

This clonotype came up a few times. The chain carries TRBV18 and TRBJ1-5; 9 nucleotides align to TRBD1. Germline assignment: CDR1 KGHSH and CDR2 LQKENI. This CDR3 comprises 16 residues. Trimming cost V 3 bases and J 8 bases; bases outside gene matches: 11. CDR3 nucleotides: TGTGCCAGCTCACCCACTCTTGCAACAGGGGGCAAGCCCCAGCATTTT. Protein: CASSPTLATGGKPQHF. Supplemented by reference TRBV18 and TRBJ1-5, the full variable domain reads NAGVMQNPRHLVRRRGQEARLRCSPMKGHSHVYWYRQLPEEGLKFMVYLQKENIIDESGMPKERFSAEFPKEGPSILRIQQVVRGDSAAYFCASSPTLATGGKPQHFGDGTRLSIL.

This clonotype has just a few counts. This sequence joins TRBV30 and TRBJ1-2; D gene ambiguous. Germline CDR1 reads GTSNPN; CDR2 reads SVGIG (reference sequence). The CDR3 covers 13 residues. Trimming took off 2 bases at V and 3 bases at J, with 10 bases between the two ends. CDR3 amino acids: CAWSSSIHYGYTF. CDR3 in DNA: TGTGCCTGGAGTTCGTCGATCCACTATGGCTACACCTTC.

This clonotype appeared a single time. The chain recombines TRBV5-1 with TRBJ1-1; TRBD1 is a possible D gene (6 bases). V was clipped by 4 bases and J by 1 base, with 17 bases between them. Germline CDR1 reads SGHRS; CDR2 reads YFSETQ. This CDR3 has 16 amino acids. Written as DNA, the CDR3 is TGCGCCAGCAGCCTGGACAGCAGGTCCTGGAACACTGAAGCTTTCTTT. As protein: CASSLDSRSWNTEAFF.

This clonotype appeared a few times. The rearrangement links TRBV5-3 to TRBJ1-1; TRBD1 agrees at 7 bases. TRBV5-3 falls under the ORF class, with uncertain function. J was trimmed by 0 bases and V by 4 bases; bases with no gene match: 9. This CDR3 has 16 amino acids. The DNA of the CDR3 is TGTGCCAGAAGCACCCGACAGGGTTTCATGAACACTGAAGCTTTCTTT. Translation gives CARSTRQGFMNTEAFF.

By sample share, this clonotype is medium-sized. V usage is TRBV6-1 and J usage is TRBJ1-6, with a tentative D call TRBD1 (6 bases). V lost 5 bases and J lost 5, with 13 bases in between. Germline CDR1 is MNHNS and CDR2 is SASEGT. The CDR3 consists of 15 residues. CDR3 nucleotides: TGTGCCAGCAGTCGCCGGACAGTTAATAATTCACCCCTCCACTTT. Its protein product is CASSRRTVNNSPLHF.

V and J are TRBV5-1 and TRBJ1-4; 7 bases align to TRBD1. This CDR3 has 16 amino acids. CDR1 is SGHRS, CDR2 YFSETQ, per germline. With 6 bases clipped from V and 0 bases from J, the junction kept 8 bases outside the gene matches. The CDR3 loop is CASTLRGGTTNEKLFF. The CDR3 DNA reads TGCGCCAGCACCCTCAGGGGGGGTACAACTAATGAAAAACTGTTTTTT. Variable domain in full (rest from reference TRBV5-1 and TRBJ1-4): KAGVTQTPRYLIKTRGQQVTLSCSPISGHRSVSWYQQTPGQGLQFLFEYFSETQRNKGNFPGRFSGRQFSNSRSEMNVSTLELGDSALYLCASTLRGGTTNEKLFFGSGTQLSVL.

The CDR3: CASSSLGVFNQPQHF. CDR3 DNA sequence: TGTGCCAGCAGCTCACTCGGGGTATTCAATCAGCCCCAGCATTTT. The chain uses TRBV5-4 and TRBJ1-5, with D unclear. CDR1 and CDR2 (germline): SGHNT, YYREEE (reference sequence). Trimming took off 3 bases at V and 3 bases at J, with 13 bases between the two ends. The CDR3 is made up of 15 amino acids.

This clonotype is deemed medium-sized. The chain links TRBV6-5 to TRBJ1-5, with D uncertain. The CDR3 covers 14 residues. The V end lost 2 bases, the J end lost 3 bases, and 8 bases lay between the germline ends. Germline V gives CDR1 MNHEY, CDR2 SVGAGI. The CDR3: CASSYVGYNQPQHF. Here the CDR3 DNA reads TGTGCCAGCAGTTACGTGGGCTACAATCAGCCCCAGCATTTT.

This sequence joins TRBV2 and TRBJ2-7; the match to TRBD1 covers 9 bases. Germline V gene data show CDR1 as SNHLY and CDR2 as FYNNEI. This CDR3 spans 14 amino acids. V trimming: 5 bases; J trimming: 2 bases; junction bases outside the gene matches: 4. CDR3 region: CASSLDRGTYEQYF. In DNA form, the CDR3 reads TGTGCCAGCAGTTTGGACAGGGGAACCTACGAGCAGTACTTC.

The rearrangement links TRBV27 to TRBJ1-1; 8 bases fit TRBD1. This CDR3 has 16 amino acids. The J segment lost 11 bases and the V segment lost 4 bases, leaving 18 bases of the junction unmatched. Germline assignment: CDR1 MNHEY and CDR2 SMNVEV (reference sequence). This chain's CDR3 is CASSSGGEWTGHNAFF. CDR3 DNA: TGTGCCAGCAGTTCCGGGGGGGAATGGACAGGGCACAATGCTTTCTTT.

The chain joins TRBV9 to TRBJ1-1; D unclear. CDR1 SGDLS and CDR2 YYNGEE come from the germline V gene. Trimming removed 0 bases from V and 0 bases from J, with 6 bases in between. The CDR3 length is 14 residues. The CDR3 reads CASSVGTMNTEAFF. For the CDR3, the DNA is TGTGCCAGCAGCGTAGGGACGATGAACACTGAAGCTTTCTTT.

The V and J genes are TRBV4-1 and TRBJ2-3; a possible D gene is TRBD2 (5 bases). The V end was cut by 0 bases, the J end by 1 base, with 14 bases between. The length of the CDR3 is 17 residues. CDR1 and CDR2 from the germline V gene are MGHRA and YSYEKL. In DNA form, the CDR3 reads TGCGCCAGCAGCCAAGATTACGGGGAGCACCGCACAGATACGCAGTATTTT. Translated, it gives CASSQDYGEHRTDTQYF.